The entry below describes one T cell receptor beta chain. Its antigen remains unidentified. Germline V gene lookup returns CDR1 LGHDT and CDR2 YNNKEL (reference sequence). Trimming pared 3 bases from V and 2 bases from J, leaving 8 bases between. CDR3 length: 13 residues. The data derive from a study of T cell repertoires in cytomegalovirus infection. Study conclusions and caveats: HLA-C-restricted, CMV-specific TCR beta clonotypes were dominant ex vivo.

TCRdb reanalysed the reads using MiXCR and keeps one entry per CDR3 protein. Of fewer than 200,000 distinct CDR3 sequences listed, approximately 14% are singletons. This TCR derives from a human donor in good health (CMV status not recorded). Some clones in this sample may be carry-over from other donors' samples. The V and J genes are TRBV3-1 and TRBJ2-7; no definite D call. Sequencing was performed on PBMCs. The CDR3 is CASSQVVAYEQYF. In nucleotides, the CDR3 is TGTGCCAGCAGCCAGGTCGTAGCCTACGAGCAGTACTTC.